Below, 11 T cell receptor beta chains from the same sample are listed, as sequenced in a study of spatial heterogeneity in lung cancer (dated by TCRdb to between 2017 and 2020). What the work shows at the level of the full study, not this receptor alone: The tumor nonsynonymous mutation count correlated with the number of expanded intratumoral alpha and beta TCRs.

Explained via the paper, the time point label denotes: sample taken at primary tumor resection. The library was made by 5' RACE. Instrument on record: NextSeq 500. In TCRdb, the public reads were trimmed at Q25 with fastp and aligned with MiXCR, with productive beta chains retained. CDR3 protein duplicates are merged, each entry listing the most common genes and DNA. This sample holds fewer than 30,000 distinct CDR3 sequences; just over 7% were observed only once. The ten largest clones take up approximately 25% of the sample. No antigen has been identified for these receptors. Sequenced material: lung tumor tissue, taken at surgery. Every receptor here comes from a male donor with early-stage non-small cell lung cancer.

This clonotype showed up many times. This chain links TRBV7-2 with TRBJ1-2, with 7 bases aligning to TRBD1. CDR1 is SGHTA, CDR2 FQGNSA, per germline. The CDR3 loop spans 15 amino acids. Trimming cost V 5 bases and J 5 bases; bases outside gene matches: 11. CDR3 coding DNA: TGTGCCAGCAGCATTACCGGGACAGAGACTTATGGCTACACCTTC. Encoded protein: CASSITGTETYGYTF.

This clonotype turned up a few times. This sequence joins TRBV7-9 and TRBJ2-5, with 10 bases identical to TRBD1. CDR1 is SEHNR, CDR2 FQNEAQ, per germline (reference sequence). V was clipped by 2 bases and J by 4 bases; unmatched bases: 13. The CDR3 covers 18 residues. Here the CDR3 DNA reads TGTGCCAGCAGCTTATCCCGGACAGGGGGGATCGAAGGAGAGACCCAGTACTTC. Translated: CASSLSRTGGIEGETQYF.

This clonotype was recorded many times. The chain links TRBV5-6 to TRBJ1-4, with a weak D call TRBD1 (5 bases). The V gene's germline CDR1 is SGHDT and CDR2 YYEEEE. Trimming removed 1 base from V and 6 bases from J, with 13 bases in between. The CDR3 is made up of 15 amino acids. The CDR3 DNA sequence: TGTGCCAGCAGCTTGTTAGGGAGGGACGATGAAAAACTGTTTTTT. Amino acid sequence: CASSLLGRDDEKLFF. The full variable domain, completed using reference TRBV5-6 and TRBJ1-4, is DAGVTQSPTHLIKTRGQQVTLRCSPKSGHDTVSWYQQALGQGPQFIFQYYEEEERQRGNFPDRFSGHQFPNYSSELNVNALLLGDSALYLCASSLLGRDDEKLFFGSGTQLSVL.

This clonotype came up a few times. CDR3 coding DNA: TGTGCCAGCAGTTACAGGGATAACTATGGCTACACCTTC. Encoded protein: CASSYRDNYGYTF. This chain links TRBV6-5 with TRBJ1-2; D is undetermined. This CDR3 is 13 amino acids long. CDR1 MNHEY and CDR2 SVGAGI come from the germline V gene. The V gene lost 2 bases and the J gene lost 1 base, with 5 bases spanning the gap.

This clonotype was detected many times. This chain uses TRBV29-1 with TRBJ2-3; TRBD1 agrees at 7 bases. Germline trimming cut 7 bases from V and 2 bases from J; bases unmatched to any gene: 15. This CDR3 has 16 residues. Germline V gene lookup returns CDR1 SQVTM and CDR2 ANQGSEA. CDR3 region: CSGDAGEGGSTDTQYF. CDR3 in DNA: TGCAGCGGGGATGCTGGAGAAGGGGGCTCCACAGATACGCAGTATTTT.

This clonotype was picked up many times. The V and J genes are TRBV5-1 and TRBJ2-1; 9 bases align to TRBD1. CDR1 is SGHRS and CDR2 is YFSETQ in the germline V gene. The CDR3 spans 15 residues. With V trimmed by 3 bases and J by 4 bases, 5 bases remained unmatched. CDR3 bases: TGCGCCAGCAGCTCGAGGGGGACAGGGTACAATGAGCAGTTCTTC. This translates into CASSSRGTGYNEQFF.

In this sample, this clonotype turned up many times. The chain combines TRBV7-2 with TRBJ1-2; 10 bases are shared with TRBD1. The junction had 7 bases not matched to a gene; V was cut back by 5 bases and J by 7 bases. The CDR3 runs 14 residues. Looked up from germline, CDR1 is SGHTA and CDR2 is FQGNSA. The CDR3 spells CASSPRQGAGGYTF. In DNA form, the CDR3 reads TGTGCCAGCAGCCCCCGACAGGGGGCGGGTGGCTACACCTTC.

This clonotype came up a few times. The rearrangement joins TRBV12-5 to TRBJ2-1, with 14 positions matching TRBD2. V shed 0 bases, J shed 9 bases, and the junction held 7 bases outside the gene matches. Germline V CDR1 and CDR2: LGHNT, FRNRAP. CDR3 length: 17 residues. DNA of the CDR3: TGTGCTAGTGGTTTGGTCTCGACTAGCGGGGGGGCAGGTGAGCAGTTCTTC. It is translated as CASGLVSTSGGAGEQFF.

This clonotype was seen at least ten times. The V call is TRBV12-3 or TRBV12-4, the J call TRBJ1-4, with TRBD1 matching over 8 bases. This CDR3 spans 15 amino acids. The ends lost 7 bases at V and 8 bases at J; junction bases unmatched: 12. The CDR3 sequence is CASTDSGGSSEKLFF. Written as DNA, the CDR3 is TGTGCCAGCACCGACTCAGGGGGCTCGTCGGAAAAACTGTTTTTT.

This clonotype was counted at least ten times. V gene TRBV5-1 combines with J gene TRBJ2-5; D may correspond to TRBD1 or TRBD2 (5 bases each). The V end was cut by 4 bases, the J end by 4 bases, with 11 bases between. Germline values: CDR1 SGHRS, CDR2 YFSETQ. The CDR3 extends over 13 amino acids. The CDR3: CASSQGEGETQYF. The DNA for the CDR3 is TGCGCCAGCAGCCAGGGAGAGGGAGAGACCCAGTACTTC.

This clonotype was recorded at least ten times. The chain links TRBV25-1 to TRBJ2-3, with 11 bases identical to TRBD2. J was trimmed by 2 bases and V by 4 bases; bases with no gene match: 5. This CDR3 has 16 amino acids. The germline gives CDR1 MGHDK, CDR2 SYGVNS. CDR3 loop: CASSGGLAGHTDTQYF. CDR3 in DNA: TGTGCCAGCAGTGGCGGACTAGCGGGTCACACAGATACGCAGTATTTT.